This T cell receptor beta chain derives from a study of CD8+ T cells in alopecia areata. Regarding this clone: The antigen is unknown.

The trim removed 7 bases at V and 6 bases at J, leaving 10 bases unmatched. This CDR3 has 14 residues. CDR1 is SQVTM, CDR2 ANQGSEA, per germline. Sequencing templates came from extracted RNA that was reverse transcribed into cDNA. Repertoires were generated with immunoSEQ multiplex PCR, while TCRdb's copy carries only in-frame clones and drops some. The sample holds a few hundred thousand clones; roughly three fifths are singletons and the top ten take 4% to 6%. Regarding the study as a whole: Unlike in mice, where it was clearer, TCR sharing across patients was less clear, possibly HLA-related. The study found higher clonality in lesional than normal scalp, especially in alopecia totalis/universalis.

The sample comprised CD8+ T cells sorted from blood. The chain links TRBV29-1 to TRBJ2-7, with TRBD1 matching 12 bases. This receptor was taken from a human donor in good health. The CDR3 coding sequence is TGCAGCGCCGAAGGGGACAGGGGGCGCCGCGAGCAGTACTTC. Protein product: CSAEGDRGRREQYF.